This T cell receptor beta chain was recovered during a study of radiotherapy plus CTLA-4 blockade in lung cancer. Study in general: Objective responses emerged in 15% to 20% of patients, and 31% attained disease control. Findings and limits, study-wide: Alongside interferon-beta, early blood T cell clone dynamics were reportedly the best predictor of response. The study found tumor-derived TCR clones expanded in blood after radiotherapy plus ipilimumab.

This clone was counted a few times. What it recognizes is unknown. Germline values: CDR1 MRHNA, CDR2 SNTAGT. CDR3 length: 15 amino acids. V was clipped by 5 bases and J by 4 bases; unmatched bases: 11. The protocol was immunoSEQ multiplex PCR, while the TCRdb copy is restricted to in-frame clones and leaves out a portion. The sample has roughly 46,000 clones; more than 70% are singletons. Those with chemo-refractory metastatic non-small-cell lung cancer were treated with focal radiation combined with CTLA-4 blockade using ipilimumab. The sample consisted of peripheral blood, taken from a patient treated with radiotherapy plus ipilimumab. This TCR came from a human donor with non-small cell lung cancer who had stable disease on radiotherapy plus ipilimumab. This chain uses TRBV6-4 with TRBJ2-7, with TRBD2 identical over 7 bases. The chain's CDR3 is CASSYEAGGGYEQYF. For the CDR3, the DNA is TGTGCCAGCAGTTATGAGGCTGGGGGGGGTTACGAGCAGTACTTC.